This T cell receptor beta chain was identified in a study of T cell responses to AZD1222 COVID-19 vaccine. Study summary: Both about-4-week and about-12-week second-dose recipients were combined.

Whole-study findings and limits: Spike-specific TCRs gained breadth and depth after people received two AZD1222 doses. Without day 14 samples, only post-peak T cell repertoires were studied. Spike-wide vaccine-associated CD4 TCRs dominated at 160-218 and 743-854.

With regard to this clone: Its antigen is undetermined.

The V gene's germline CDR1 is SGHRS and CDR2 YFSETQ. The CDR3 is made up of 15 amino acids. V dropped 3 bases and J dropped 2 bases, with 12 bases sitting between them. Repertoires were generated with immunoSEQ multiplex PCR, while TCRdb's copy carries only in-frame clones and drops some. The table includes roughly 150,000 clones, roughly 84% detected once. The chain recombines TRBV5-1 with TRBJ2-1; D might be TRBD1 (6 bases). The sequence was obtained from an adult in good health. This specimen consisted of peripheral blood, obtained on day 0 of AZD1222 vaccination. The CDR3, as DNA: TGCGCCAGCAGCTCGACAGGCCCCACCTACAATGAGCAGTTCTTC. It translates to CASSSTGPTYNEQFF.